One sample yielded the 27 T cell receptor beta chains listed below, sequenced in a study of blood T cell repertoires in COVID-19. Libraries were prepared by immunoSEQ multiplex PCR; TCRdb keeps only in-frame clonotypes and omits some of them. Here the sample spans approximately 190,000 clones, about four fifths being singletons. The sequencing input was PBMCs or T cells enriched from blood (not recorded which). Source of these receptors: a woman aged 30 to 39 who had been exposed to COVID-19.

This clone has a single count. The germline gene is not matched at one end of the junction; a read error may be the cause. The V call is TRBV27, the J call TRBJ2-1, with TRBD2 identical over 10 bases. CDR1 is MNHEY and CDR2 is SMNVEV in the germline V gene (reference sequence). The CDR3 contains 14 residues. CDR3 DNA: TGTGCCAGCAGTTTAGGGGCTAGCGGGAGCTCCTGGGTCTTC. Translating gives CASSLGASGSSWVF.

The chain employs TRBV27 and TRBJ2-5, with unresolved D. V lost 5 bases and J 1 base, leaving 8 bases between the germline ends. The germline V gene has CDR1 MNHEY and CDR2 SMNVEV (reference sequence). The CDR3 is 13 residues long. The CDR3 DNA reads as TGTGCCAGCAGTCTTTACACCCAAGAGACCCAGTACTTC. Amino acid sequence: CASSLYTQETQYF.

This clone has a single count. This chain uses TRBV18 with TRBJ2-1; D is perhaps TRBD2 (7 bases). With 4 bases removed from V and 1 base from J, the gap between germline ends came to 14 bases. This CDR3 spans 16 amino acids. Germline CDR1 reads KGHSH; CDR2 reads LQKENI. The CDR3 sequence: CASSRPGGKSYNEQFF. For the CDR3, the DNA is TGTGCCAGCTCACGTCCGGGGGGCAAGTCCTACAATGAGCAGTTCTTC.

The chain employs TRBV5-1 and TRBJ1-1; D gene ambiguous. Germline values: CDR1 SGHRS, CDR2 YFSETQ. The V end was cut by 5 bases, the J end by 0 bases, with 8 bases between. The CDR3 runs 13 residues. The CDR3 DNA reads TGCGCCAGCAGGAGGGATGTGAACACTGAAGCTTTCTTT. This sequence encodes CASRRDVNTEAFF.

This rearrangement joins TRBV11-3 to TRBJ2-3, with 11 bases fitting TRBD2. V lost 4 bases, J lost 2 bases, and 8 bases stayed unmatched. The CDR3 has 17 residues. From germline, CDR1 is SGHNT and CDR2 YENEEA. The CDR3 nucleotides read TGTGCCAGCAGCTCGCGGACTAGCGGGTGGGCCACAGATACGCAGTATTTT. Protein: CASSSRTSGWATDTQYF.

V gene TRBV2 combines with J gene TRBJ1-1; TRBD1 aligns across 10 bases. V was clipped by 9 bases and J by 6 bases; unmatched bases: 10. CDR1 SNHLY and CDR2 FYNNEI come from the germline V gene. This CDR3 is built from 14 residues. CDR3 coding DNA: TGTGCCAGTTGTAGGGGACAGGGGAAACCTGAAGCTTTCTTT. It is translated as CASCRGQGKPEAFF.

The V call is TRBV9, the J call TRBJ1-5; no clear D gene. CDR1 SGDLS and CDR2 YYNGEE come from the germline V gene. CDR3 length equals 14 residues. V dropped 2 bases and J dropped 7 bases, with 13 bases sitting between them. The CDR3 DNA reads TGTGCCAGCAGCGTTGAACACAGCGGCCAGCCCCAGCATTTT. Its translation is CASSVEHSGQPQHF. Full variable domain (rest looked up from reference TRBV9 and TRBJ1-5): DSGVTQTPKHLITATGQRVTLRCSPRSGDLSVYWYQQSLDQGLQFLIQYYNGEERAKGNILERFSAQQFPDLHSELNLSSLELGDSALYFCASSVEHSGQPQHFGDGTRLSIL.

The V and J genes are TRBV19 and TRBJ1-6; possibly TRBD1 for D (6 bases). V was shortened by 6 bases and J by 5 bases, with 14 bases between the two germline ends. Germline V gives CDR1 LNHDA, CDR2 SQIVND (reference sequence). The length of the CDR3 is 15 residues. The CDR3 spells CASRGGGNDNSPLHF. DNA of the CDR3: TGTGCCAGTAGGGGAGGGGGGAATGATAATTCACCCCTCCACTTT.

The V call is TRBV27, the J call TRBJ1-1; tentatively, D is TRBD1 (6 bases). Germline V gene lookup returns CDR1 MNHEY and CDR2 SMNVEV (reference sequence). Trimming left V 8 bases short and J 4 bases short, with 14 bases between. This CDR3 has 13 amino acids. The CDR3: CASGIVGGTEAFF. DNA of the CDR3: TGTGCCAGCGGGATCGTAGGGGGCACTGAAGCTTTCTTT.

The V call is TRBV27, the J call TRBJ2-5; perhaps TRBD1 as D (7 bases). Trimming shortened V by 6 bases and J by 2 bases, and 13 bases separated the two germline ends. Germline assignment: CDR1 MNHEY and CDR2 SMNVEV (reference sequence). The CDR3 length is 14 residues. The CDR3 region is CASRTRGRQETQYF. CDR3 nucleotide sequence: TGTGCCAGCAGGACTAGGGGGCGGCAAGAGACCCAGTACTTC.

The chain employs TRBV28 and TRBJ1-5; tentatively, D is TRBD1 (5 bases). V lost 8 bases and J 6 bases, leaving 20 bases between the germline ends. Germline V gene data show CDR1 as MDHEN and CDR2 as SYDVKM. The CDR3 runs 15 residues. CDR3 in amino acids: CASVLSRQGGQPQHF. The DNA for the CDR3 is TGTGCCAGCGTACTATCCAGGCAGGGAGGTCAGCCCCAGCATTTT.

This chain connects TRBV25-1 to TRBJ1-1; TRBD1 aligns across 9 bases. Trimming took 4 bases from V and 0 from J; bases not matched to a gene: 6. In germline, CDR1 is MGHDK, CDR2 SYGVNS. The CDR3 spans 16 residues. This chain's CDR3 is CASSGRTGDMNTEAFF. The CDR3 DNA reads as TGTGCCAGCAGTGGGAGGACAGGGGATATGAACACTGAAGCTTTCTTT.

The V gene is TRBV27, the J gene TRBJ2-2; no definite D call. Germline V gene lookup returns CDR1 MNHEY and CDR2 SMNVEV (reference sequence). V was clipped by 1 base and J by 2 bases, with 14 bases between them. This CDR3 region has 17 residues. The CDR3 loop reads CASSLLTELPNTGELFF. CDR3 in DNA: TGTGCCAGCAGTTTATTAACTGAACTACCCAACACCGGGGAGCTGTTTTTT.

The chain couples TRBV4-1 to TRBJ2-4; D gene ambiguous. The CDR3 has 14 residues. Germline lookup yields CDR1 MGHRA and CDR2 YSYEKL. Deletions cut 1 base from V and 2 bases from J, with 6 bases between. In DNA form, the CDR3 reads TGCGCCAGCAGCCAAGTAGACACCAAAAACATTCAGTACTTC. Translation gives CASSQVDTKNIQYF.

The chain is built from TRBV27 and TRBJ2-1; D remains ambiguous. Trimming pared 7 bases from V and 2 bases from J, leaving 6 bases between. The CDR3 has 12 amino acids. Germline CDR1 is MNHEY and CDR2 is SMNVEV (reference sequence). CDR3 nucleotides: TGTGCCAGCACCACAGCCTACAATGAGCAGTTCTTC. Protein product: CASTTAYNEQFF.

V is TRBV4-3 and J is TRBJ2-5; the D gene is possibly TRBD2 (5 bases). Germline assignment: CDR1 LGHNA and CDR2 YSLEER. The V gene lost 4 bases and the J gene lost 1 base, with 10 bases spanning the gap. This CDR3 spans 14 amino acids. The CDR3, as DNA: TGCGCCAGCAGCCCGCTTCGGGGCCAAGAGACCCAGTACTTC. Residues: CASSPLRGQETQYF.

This chain links TRBV10-3 with TRBJ1-4, with 10 bases that match TRBD1. Trimming cost V 3 bases and J 5 bases; bases outside gene matches: 6. Looked up from germline, CDR1 is ENHRY and CDR2 is SYGVKD. The length of the CDR3 is 16 residues. The CDR3 region is CAISESGTGANEKLFF. The CDR3 DNA is TGTGCCATCAGTGAATCCGGGACAGGGGCAAATGAAAAACTGTTTTTT.

The chain uses TRBV2 and TRBJ2-5; 7 bases agree with TRBD2. V lost 0 bases, J lost 7 bases, and 11 bases stayed unmatched. The length of the CDR3 is 16 residues. Per germline, CDR1 SNHLY and CDR2 FYNNEI. CDR3 region: CASSEAFGVGGGTQYF. In DNA, the CDR3 is TGTGCCAGCAGTGAAGCCTTTGGTGTTGGGGGGGGGACCCAGTACTTC.

The genes are TRBV19 and TRBJ2-5, with D unresolved. There are 14 residues in the CDR3. The ends were cut back, 1 base at V and 5 bases at J, with 11 bases in the middle. Germline V gene lookup returns CDR1 LNHDA and CDR2 SQIVND (reference sequence). This chain's CDR3 is CASSIGLGSETQYF. Written as DNA, the CDR3 is TGTGCCAGTAGTATAGGCCTAGGAAGCGAGACCCAGTACTTC.

This sequence joins TRBV6-2 or TRBV6-3 and TRBJ2-1, with 9 positions matching TRBD2. Germline lookup yields CDR1 MNHEY and CDR2 SVGEGT. Trimming took 5 bases from V and 5 from J; bases not matched to a gene: 4. The CDR3 loop spans 14 amino acids. CDR3 sequence: CASSRTSVNNEQFF. In DNA, the CDR3 is TGTGCCAGCAGTAGGACTAGCGTCAACAATGAGCAGTTCTTC.

This chain joins TRBV30 and TRBJ1-5; the D gene is possibly TRBD1 (5 bases). Per the germline V gene, CDR1 is GTSNPN and CDR2 is SVGIG (reference sequence). Trimming stripped 2 bases from V and 3 bases from J, with 11 bases between. This CDR3 comprises 14 residues. CDR3 in DNA: TGTGCCTGGAGTTCAGGGAGGAACAATCAGCCCCAGCATTTT. Its translation: CAWSSGRNNQPQHF.

This chain links TRBV29-1 with TRBJ1-2; 7 bases map to TRBD1. Trimming removed 2 bases from V and 14 bases from J; junction bases left unmatched: 8. Germline lookup yields CDR1 SQVTM and CDR2 ANQGSEA. The CDR3 is 11 residues long. The CDR3 nucleotides are TGCAGCGTTGAACTAGAGGGGGCTGTGACCTTC. Translated, it gives CSVELEGAVTF.

The CDR3 DNA sequence: TGCGCCAGCAGCATCGACAGAGTAGATAATGAAAAACTGTTTTTT. Amino acid sequence: CASSIDRVDNEKLFF. The chain combines TRBV5-1 with TRBJ1-4; perhaps TRBD1 as D (5 bases). V shed 4 bases and J shed 4 bases, with 14 bases lying between them. CDR3 length: 15 residues. Germline V CDR1 and CDR2: SGHRS, YFSETQ. The full variable domain, in which reference TRBV5-1 and TRBJ1-4 provide the parts outside the CDR3, is KAGVTQTPRYLIKTRGQQVTLSCSPISGHRSVSWYQQTPGQGLQFLFEYFSETQRNKGNFPGRFSGRQFSNSRSEMNVSTLELGDSALYLCASSIDRVDNEKLFFGSGTQLSVL.

This clone was seen a single time. The chain employs TRBV4-3 and TRBJ2-1; a possible D gene is TRBD2 (5 bases). Per the germline V gene, CDR1 is LGHNA and CDR2 is YSLEER. CDR3 size: 16 residues. V lost 1 base and J lost 7, with 17 bases in between. CDR3 sequence reads: CASSQGYRLGSNEQFF. The DNA of the CDR3 is TGCGCCAGCAGCCAAGGTTATAGGCTGGGGAGTAATGAGCAGTTCTTC.

CDR3 protein: CASSESGGYVTGELFF. CDR3 in DNA: TGTGCCAGCAGTGAATCAGGAGGGTACGTCACCGGGGAGCTGTTTTTT. This chain links TRBV6-1 with TRBJ2-2, with D possibly matching TRBD2 (6 bases). Trimming stripped 2 bases from V and 4 bases from J, with 14 bases between. Germline CDR1 is MNHNS and CDR2 is SASEGT. This CDR3 region has 16 residues.

The chain couples TRBV4-3 to TRBJ2-3; 8 nucleotides agree with TRBD2. V lost 4 bases, J lost 0 bases, and 12 bases stayed unmatched. Germline lookup yields CDR1 LGHNA and CDR2 YSLEER. The CDR3 has 18 amino acids. CDR3 DNA: TGCGCCAGCAGCCCAGATCGGGCGGGGGGACTAAGCACAGATACGCAGTATTTT. The encoded protein is CASSPDRAGGLSTDTQYF.

This clone has a single count. The chain combines TRBV25-1 with TRBJ1-1; no firm D call. V was shortened by 6 bases and J by 0 bases, with 5 bases between the two germline ends. CDR1 MGHDK and CDR2 SYGVNS come from the germline V gene. There are 12 residues in the CDR3. The CDR3 sequence is CASRALNTEAFF. The CDR3 DNA sequence: TGTGCCAGCAGGGCCTTGAACACTGAAGCTTTCTTT.